This record looks at one TCR beta chain sequence and its context. Its antigen is currently unknown. This CDR3 has 15 residues. V trimming: 0 bases; J trimming: 2 bases; junction bases outside the gene matches: 2. The germline gives CDR1 SGHRS, CDR2 YFSETQ. The data were obtained in a study of T cells in pancreatic ductal adenocarcinoma. General observations from the study: Mean clonality was about 0.12 in tumors and about 0.079 in blood, not significantly different.

Sequencing was performed with immunoSEQ multiplex PCR; in TCRdb, only in-frame clones are kept and a portion is missing. Of about 12,000 clones listed, approximately 90% are singletons. Surgery without prior neoadjuvant therapy was the treatment of the selected pancreatic ductal adenocarcinoma patients. The rearrangement uses TRBV5-1 and TRBJ2-7; TRBD1 matches at 10 bases. The clonotype originates from a human donor with pancreatic ductal adenocarcinoma. The sequencing input was PBMCs. The DNA for the CDR3 is TGCGCCAGCAGCTTGGGCGGACAGGGGGCCTACGAGCAGTACTTC. Translating gives CASSLGGQGAYEQYF. The full variable domain, with the rest looked up from reference TRBV5-1 and TRBJ2-7, is KAGVTQTPRYLIKTRGQQVTLSCSPISGHRSVSWYQQTPGQGLQFLFEYFSETQRNKGNFPGRFSGRQFSNSRSEMNVSTLELGDSALYLCASSLGGQGAYEQYFGPGTRLTVT.